This TCR beta chain was observed in a study of cytomegalovirus exposure and HLA in healthy donors. PCR was performed using 60 Vbeta and 13 Jbeta primers. Generated by immunoSEQ multiplex PCR, the TCRdb table keeps only in-frame clones and is missing some. The table has approximately 180,000 clones, around 80% seen once. Germline V gene data show CDR1 as MDHEN and CDR2 as SYDVKM. The CDR3 is 15 residues long. Trimming took 6 bases from V and 10 from J; bases not matched to a gene: 10. The sequenced sample consisted of PBMCs. V is TRBV28 and J is TRBJ2-1; TRBD1 matches 12 bases. This TCR came from a woman younger than 35 in good health and CMV-seronegative. As DNA, the CDR3 is TGTGCCAGCAGCCGAATGGGGACAGGGGGCAGAGAGCAGTTCTTC. Its translation: CASSRMGTGGREQFF.